Below are 31 T cell receptor beta chains sequenced from a single sample in a study of blood T cell repertoires in COVID-19. Repertoires were generated with immunoSEQ multiplex PCR, while TCRdb's copy carries only in-frame clones and drops some. Among roughly 250,000 clones, roughly 80% were seen once, and the ten largest hold 3% to 4%. The sequenced material came from peripheral blood. These TCRs come from a woman aged 40 to 55 with active or convalescent COVID-19.

The CDR3 bases are TGTGCCAGCAGCCAGAGCGGCGGGTCGAGGACTGAAGCTTTCTTT. This gives the protein CASSQSGGSRTEAFF. The V and J genes are TRBV3-1 (or the pseudogene TRBV3-2) and TRBJ1-1; no definite D call. This CDR3 has 15 residues. Germline V gene lookup returns CDR1 LGHDT and CDR2 YNNKEL (reference sequence). Trimming shortened V by 3 bases and J by 5 bases, and 16 bases separated the two germline ends.

The V gene is TRBV28, the J gene TRBJ1-2, with D perhaps TRBD1 (5 bases). CDR3 length equals 16 residues. Trimming cost V 4 bases and J 8 bases, with 23 bases left between them. Germline V lookup: CDR1 MDHEN, CDR2 SYDVKM. In DNA, the CDR3 is TGTGCCAGCAGTTCGAGGATCAGTGCGGGGGTGCAGGGCTACACCTTC. Its translation: CASSSRISAGVQGYTF.

This clone came up a few times. This chain links TRBV6-5 with TRBJ1-2; unclear D gene. Germline V gives CDR1 MNHEY, CDR2 SVGAGI. V lost 5 bases, J lost 2 bases, and 12 bases lay in between. CDR3 length: 14 amino acids. CDR3 in amino acids: CASSPQSGNYGYTF. The CDR3 DNA reads as TGTGCCAGCAGTCCTCAAAGCGGCAACTATGGCTACACCTTC.

Worth noting for this clone: Germline and junction disagree at one end, which may indicate a read error. The chain carries TRBV7-7 and TRBJ2-5; tentatively, D is TRBD2 (6 bases). Germline lookup yields CDR1 SSHAT and CDR2 FNYEAQ (reference sequence). The CDR3 is 15 amino acids. The CDR3 DNA reads TGTGCTAGCAGCTTAGGTCGCGGGGTCGGGGAGACCCAGTACTTC. Encoded protein: CASSLGRGVGETQYF.

The V call is TRBV7-3, the J call TRBJ2-7; D uncertain. V shed 10 bases and J shed 6 bases, with 16 bases lying between them. This CDR3 has 12 amino acids. The germline gives CDR1 SGHTA, CDR2 FQGTGA. The CDR3 DNA is TGTGCCATCAGACCCATTTTCAGCGAGCAGTACGTC. As protein: CAIRPIFSEQYV.

This clone was found once. CDR3 sequence reads: CASSFTENSPLHF. In DNA form, the CDR3 reads TGTGCCAGCAGTTTCACAGAAAATTCACCCCTCCACTTT. The V call is TRBV12-3 or TRBV12-4, the J call TRBJ1-6; no reliable D call. V was pared by 3 bases and J by 7 bases, with 7 bases between. The CDR3 runs to 13 residues.

This clone was seen only a few times. The rearrangement uses TRBV11-2 and TRBJ2-5, with a possible D match to TRBD1 (5 bases). The CDR3 spans 14 residues. V was shortened by 1 base and J by 1 base, with 7 bases between the two germline ends. Germline-derived CDR1 and CDR2 are SGHAT and FQNNGV. The CDR3 DNA sequence: TGTGCCAGCAGCTTAGCAGGGATCCAAGAGACCCAGTACTTC. The encoded protein is CASSLAGIQETQYF.

This clone was recorded only once. The V call is TRBV18, the J call TRBJ1-2; D unclear. V lost 2 bases, J lost 7 bases, and 8 bases lay in between. Germline V gene lookup returns CDR1 KGHSH and CDR2 LQKENI. This CDR3 has 12 amino acids. The CDR3 is CASSPSSSGYTF. The CDR3 DNA sequence: TGTGCCAGCTCACCATCTAGCAGTGGCTACACCTTC.

The V call is TRBV11-3, the J call TRBJ2-2; TRBD1 matches at 10 bases. The CDR3 is 16 residues long. V lost 5 bases and J lost 0; bases outside the gene matches: 3. The germline V gene has CDR1 SGHNT and CDR2 YENEEA. This CDR3 reads CASSLGQGANTGELFF. CDR3 coding DNA: TGTGCCAGCAGCCTCGGACAGGGGGCGAACACCGGGGAGCTGTTTTTT.

This chain connects TRBV29-1 to TRBJ1-1; perhaps TRBD1 as D (6 bases). Germline CDR1 and CDR2: SQVTM and ANQGSEA. V lost 3 bases, J lost 4 bases, and 9 bases lay in between. The CDR3 covers 12 residues. The CDR3 nucleotides are TGCAGCGTTGATAGGGGGAGCACTGAAGCTTTCTTT. It encodes CSVDRGSTEAFF.

This rearrangement joins TRBV11-1 to TRBJ1-1; D is possibly TRBD1 (5 bases). The germline CDR1 and CDR2 sequences are SGHAT and FQDESV (reference sequence). Trimming stripped 5 bases from V and 5 bases from J, with 18 bases between. The CDR3 sequence is 15 residues long. The CDR3: CASSQGTWGRTEAFF. The CDR3 region has the DNA TGTGCCAGCAGCCAAGGGACTTGGGGTCGGACTGAAGCTTTCTTT.

The gene calls are TRBV5-6 and TRBJ2-5; 15 bases match TRBD2. The trim removed 5 bases at V and 6 bases at J, leaving 5 bases unmatched. Germline V CDR1 and CDR2: SGHDT, YYEEEE. The CDR3 is 15 residues long. The CDR3: CASRAGLAGGQTQYF. The CDR3 region has the DNA TGTGCCAGCAGAGCGGGACTAGCGGGGGGCCAGACCCAGTACTTC.

The chain carries TRBV7-9 and TRBJ2-7; 11 bases line up with TRBD1. The CDR3 extends over 14 amino acids. Germline trimming cut 5 bases from V and 3 bases from J; bases unmatched to any gene: 3. CDR1 and CDR2 from the germline V gene are SEHNR and FQNEAQ (reference sequence). CDR3 nucleotides: TGTGCCAGCAGCACGGGACAGGGGGTCTACGAGCAGTACTTC. This translates into CASSTGQGVYEQYF.

The chain carries TRBV30 and TRBJ2-3, with D maybe TRBD2 (7 bases). Germline assignment: CDR1 GTSNPN and CDR2 SVGIG (reference sequence). This CDR3 spans 14 amino acids. Trimming shortened V by 0 bases and J by 4 bases, and 11 bases separated the two germline ends. CDR3 sequence (DNA): TGTGCCTGGAGTGTAGGGGGGGCCTCAGATACGCAGTATTTT. Encoded protein: CAWSVGGASDTQYF.

The rearrangement joins TRBV21-1 to TRBJ1-4. TRBV21-1 represents a pseudogene. The CDR3 spans 17 residues. The chain's CDR3 is CASKNLGSGGVGEKLFF. As DNA, the CDR3 is TGTGCCAGCAAAAACTTAGGAAGCGGAGGGGTAGGTGAAAAACTGTTTTTT.

As regards this clone: The same CDR3 also results from other DNA sequences found in this sample. The rearrangement uses TRBV19 and TRBJ1-5; D might be TRBD1 (5 bases). The V and J ends lost 6 bases and 0 bases respectively, with 6 bases between them. The germline CDR1 and CDR2 sequences are LNHDA and SQIVND (reference sequence). CDR3 length equals 13 residues. This chain's CDR3 is CASSRDSNQPQHF. In nucleotides, the CDR3 is TGTGCCAGTAGCAGGGATAGCAATCAGCCCCAGCATTTT.

This sequence joins TRBV6-6 and TRBJ2-2, with 9 bases aligning to TRBD1. J gave up 5 bases and V 5 bases, and 12 bases lay outside the gene matches. The germline V gene encodes CDR1 MNHNY and CDR2 SVGAGI (reference sequence). The CDR3 is 17 amino acids. CDR3 in amino acids: CASSPWTGALRTGELFF. CDR3 nucleotide sequence: TGTGCCAGCAGTCCATGGACAGGGGCGTTGCGGACCGGGGAGCTGTTTTTT.

The gene calls are TRBV6-2 or TRBV6-3 and TRBJ1-1; D not resolved. This CDR3 contains 14 residues. Germline V lookup: CDR1 MNHEY, CDR2 SVGEGT. Trimming shortened V by 5 bases and J by 0 bases, and 10 bases separated the two germline ends. The CDR3: CASSADVMNTEAFF. For the CDR3, the DNA is TGTGCCAGCAGTGCAGATGTTATGAACACTGAAGCTTTCTTT.

The chain combines TRBV19 with TRBJ1-6; weak D call: TRBD1 (6 bases). The germline V gene encodes CDR1 LNHDA and CDR2 SQIVND (reference sequence). The V gene lost 4 bases and the J gene lost 9 bases, with 13 bases spanning the gap. The CDR3 is made up of 14 amino acids. The CDR3 sequence: CASSRGQDSSPLHF. The CDR3 coding sequence is TGTGCCAGTAGTAGGGGCCAGGACAGTTCACCCCTCCACTTT.

This clone turned up a few times. V gene TRBV2 combines with J gene TRBJ1-5; D is undetermined. This CDR3 region has 15 residues. V was trimmed by 8 bases and J by 0 bases, leaving 14 bases between them. The V gene's germline CDR1 is SNHLY and CDR2 FYNNEI. The CDR3 DNA sequence: TGTGCCAGCCGACCCGGAGAGGGTAGCAATCAGCCCCAGCATTTT. Translating it yields CASRPGEGSNQPQHF. The full variable domain, completed using reference TRBV2 and TRBJ1-5, is EPEVTQTPSHQVTQMGQEVILRCVPISNHLYFYWYRQILGQKVEFLVSFYNNEISEKSEIFDDQFSVERPDGSNFTLKIRSTKLEDSAMYFCASRPGEGSNQPQHFGDGTRLSIL.

This clone has only a few counts. This chain joins TRBV6-1 and TRBJ2-3, with a possible D match to TRBD1 (5 bases). Looked up from germline, CDR1 is MNHNS and CDR2 is SASEGT. V dropped 4 bases and J dropped 1 base, with 18 bases sitting between them. This CDR3 is 17 amino acids long. The CDR3 bases are TGTGCCAGCAGTGGCGGACACCGAAACGCTGGCACAGATACGCAGTATTTT. It encodes CASSGGHRNAGTDTQYF.

The gene calls are TRBV29-1 and TRBJ1-5, with D possibly matching TRBD1 (5 bases). V was pared by 3 bases and J by 4 bases, with 10 bases between. The germline CDR1 and CDR2 sequences are SQVTM and ANQGSEA. This CDR3 has 13 residues. The CDR3 here is CSVELTANQPQHF. The CDR3 bases are TGCAGCGTTGAGTTGACAGCAAATCAGCCCCAGCATTTT.

The genes are TRBV6-5 and TRBJ1-6; 7 nucleotides agree with TRBD1. The CDR3 covers 13 residues. Trimming removed 6 bases from V and 8 bases from J; junction bases left unmatched: 4. CDR1 is MNHEY and CDR2 is SVGAGI in the germline V gene. This chain's CDR3 is CASSRQGYSPLHF. The CDR3 DNA reads TGTGCCAGCAGCCGACAGGGTTATTCACCCCTCCACTTT.

The gene calls are TRBV9 and TRBJ1-6; TRBD1 matches at 9 bases. Looked up from germline, CDR1 is SGDLS and CDR2 is YYNGEE. Unmatched junction bases numbered 2, after V lost 3 bases and J lost 4 bases. CDR3 length: 15 residues. The CDR3 nucleotides read TGTGCCAGCAGCGCCGGGACAGGGTATAATTCACCCCTCCACTTT. This gives the protein CASSAGTGYNSPLHF.

The chain carries TRBV12-3 or TRBV12-4 and TRBJ1-2; D ambiguous. Trimming removed 7 bases from V and 0 bases from J, with 9 bases in between. This CDR3 is built from 13 residues. The CDR3 DNA reads as TGTGCCAGCACTCGAGCCCCTAACTATGGCTACACCTTC. This encodes CASTRAPNYGYTF.

V and J are TRBV5-4 and TRBJ1-1, with 9 bases matching TRBD1. CDR3 length equals 13 residues. V was pared by 1 base and J by 7 bases, with 2 bases of the junction left unmatched. In germline, CDR1 is SGHNT, CDR2 YYREEE (reference sequence). The CDR3 nucleotides are TGTGCCAGCAGCTTGACAGGGGGCGATGAAGCTTTCTTT. Its translation: CASSLTGGDEAFF.

The V gene is TRBV3-1 (or the pseudogene TRBV3-2), the J gene TRBJ2-3; 9 bases match TRBD2. The V gene's germline CDR1 is LGHDT and CDR2 YNNKEL (reference sequence). CDR3 size: 15 residues. The V gene end was trimmed by 4 bases and the J gene end by 3 bases; junction bases not matched to a gene: 5. The CDR3: CASSPEAGGTDTQYF. The CDR3, as DNA: TGTGCCAGCAGCCCCGAGGCGGGGGGGACAGATACGCAGTATTTT.

This chain links TRBV28 with TRBJ1-2; D remains unclear. CDR1 and CDR2 (germline): MDHEN, SYDVKM. The CDR3 loop spans 15 amino acids. V was clipped by 7 bases and J by 8 bases, with 23 bases between them. For the CDR3, the DNA is TGTGCCAGCAACGGAATTCAGGTACTTGCAGGCGGCTACACCTTC. Amino acid sequence: CASNGIQVLAGGYTF.

The chain has TRBV6-2 or TRBV6-3 and TRBJ2-7; 7 positions agree with TRBD2. There are 15 residues in the CDR3. Germline V gives CDR1 MNHEY, CDR2 SVGEGT. Trimming took 2 bases from V and 6 from J; bases not matched to a gene: 10. CDR3 DNA sequence: TGTGCCAGCAGTTACAGCCTGGGGGGGGTCCGCGAGCAGTACGTC. Protein sequence: CASSYSLGGVREQYV.

The chain employs TRBV4-1 and TRBJ1-4, with a tentative D call TRBD1 (5 bases). Trimming took off 1 base at V and 0 bases at J, with 9 bases between the two ends. Per germline, CDR1 MGHRA and CDR2 YSYEKL. This CDR3 comprises 16 residues. The CDR3 nucleotides are TGCGCCAGCAGCCAAGGGGGCAGAGCAACTAATGAAAAACTGTTTTTT. It encodes CASSQGGRATNEKLFF.

The J gene is TRBJ2-3, the V gene TRBV6-5; 12 nucleotides agree with TRBD2. Germline V gene lookup returns CDR1 MNHEY and CDR2 SVGAGI. The CDR3 has 16 amino acids. V shed 2 bases, J shed 4 bases, and the junction held 4 bases outside the gene matches. The CDR3 sequence: CASSYRPSGGADTQYF. As DNA, the CDR3 is TGTGCCAGCAGTTACCGCCCTAGCGGGGGGGCAGATACGCAGTATTTT.